Listed below are T cell receptor beta chains from one sample, sequenced in a study of neoadjuvant anti-PD-1 for oral cavity cancer. Generated by immunoSEQ multiplex PCR, the TCRdb table keeps only in-frame clones and is missing some. The data show tens of thousands of clones, around 82% seen once. Sample: PBMCs, taken before nivolumab (anti-PD-1) treatment. The receptors were gathered from a person aged 40 to 85 with oral cavity squamous cell carcinoma. Each CDR3 is given with its conserved first and last residue. A D gene is named only where the DNA matches it firmly. Only some rows state a clone size, as once, few, many or a class for expanded clones.

v_call	j_call	clone_size	d_call	cdr3_aa	cdr3_nt
TRBV6-1	TRBJ2-1	once	-	CASREGGRSYNEQFF	TGTGCCAGCAGAGAGGGTGGAAGATCCTACAATGAGCAGTTCTTC
TRBV6-1	TRBJ2-3	-	TRBD2	CASSERLLAGGLKDTQYF	TGTGCCAGCAGTGAAAGACTGCTAGCGGGGGGCCTGAAGGATACGCAGTATTTT
TRBV19	TRBJ1-1	-	-	CASSIMPGAEAFF	TGTGCCAGTAGTATCATGCCTGGGGCTGAAGCTTTCTTT
TRBV28	TRBJ1-1	-	-	CASSLGARAFF	TGTGCCAGCAGTTTAGGCGCCCGGGCTTTCTTT
TRBV7-3	TRBJ2-2	-	-	CASSLRGSGGELFF	TGTGCCAGCAGCTTAAGGGGGAGCGGCGGGGAGCTGTTTTTT
TRBV28	TRBJ1-2	once	-	CASSLPLGDYGYTF	TGTGCCAGCAGTTTGCCTCTGGGGGACTATGGCTACACCTTC
TRBV21-1	TRBJ1-1	-	-	CASSTGLIGRTEAFF	TGTGCCAGCAGCACTGGGCTGATCGGGCGCACTGAAGCTTTCTTT
TRBV25-1	TRBJ1-2	-	-	CASSFGQSYGYTF	TGTGCCAGCAGTTTCGGACAGTCCTATGGCTACACCTTC
TRBV5-1	TRBJ1-2	-	-	CASSLAGNYGYTF	TGCGCCAGCAGCTTGGCCGGAAACTATGGCTACACCTTC
TRBV30	TRBJ1-1	-	TRBD1	CAWNRQGAPEAFF	TGTGCCTGGAATCGACAGGGGGCTCCTGAAGCTTTCTTT
TRBV6-1	TRBJ2-7	-	-	CASTQGYEQYF	TGTGCCAGCACACAGGGCTACGAGCAGTACTTC
TRBV14	TRBJ1-2	once	-	CASSQDLANYGYTF	TGTGCCAGCAGCCAAGATCTAGCTAACTATGGCTACACCTTC
TRBV9	TRBJ2-2	-	-	CASSVGVTRFPNTGELFF	TGTGCCAGCAGCGTAGGAGTTACTAGGTTCCCGAACACCGGGGAGCTGTTTTTT
TRBV21-1	TRBJ2-7	-	-	CASSSRQGLNDEQYF	TGTGCCAGCAGCTCAAGACAGGGACTAAACGACGAGCAGTACTTC